This T cell receptor (beta chain) was found in a study of blood T cell repertoires in COVID-19. Study-level background: COVID-19 samples, acute and convalescent, were from the United States, Italy and Spain. PBMCs, B-cell-depleted T cells, or T cells provided the cDNA or gDNA that made up the material.

Method: immunoSEQ multiplex PCR; TCRdb's copy keeps in-frame clones and lacks some. In the table there are roughly 160,000 clones, over 70% of which are singletons. Trimming stripped 7 bases from V and 1 base from J, with 11 bases between. The CDR3 contains 15 residues. Per germline, CDR1 MNHEY and CDR2 SMNVEV (reference sequence). Cohort 3 donors counted as recovered after two negative PCRs, clearance, or resolved symptoms. Sequencing input: PBMCs or T cells enriched from blood (not recorded which). The chain combines TRBV27 with TRBJ2-6; possibly TRBD1 for D (5 bases). This TCR derives from an older woman who had recovered from COVID-19. The CDR3 sequence: CASTGIRSGANVLTF. CDR3 bases: TGTGCCAGCACAGGGATCCGGTCTGGGGCCAACGTCCTGACTTTC.